This TCR beta chain was sequenced for a study of Graves' ophthalmopathy and Graves' hyperthyroidism (dated 2018 in TCRdb). For the study in its entirety: Peripheral blood was collected at initial diagnosis, before any treatment. The study used signatures of the TCR beta repertoire to tell Graves' ophthalmopathy apart from Graves' hyperthyroidism and to predict which patients would progress to ophthalmopathy. In total, approximately 140 blood samples were TCR-sequenced: 40 to 45 ophthalmopathy, about 75 hyperthyroidism and about 17 hyperthyroidism-to-ophthalmopathy patients. To explore V-J signatures distinguishing ophthalmopathy from hyperthyroidism, a discovery set of about 99 patients (about 41 ophthalmopathy, 55 to 60 stable hyperthyroidism) was enrolled. An independent validation cohort was composed of 18 hyperthyroidism patients and 15 to 17 patients who later progressed from hyperthyroidism to ophthalmopathy. In roughly six hyperthyroidism patients, the T-cell repertoires found in thyroid tissue were compared with those found in blood. Once sampling was done, hyperthyroidism patients were given methimazole at a starting dose of 30 mg daily, while ophthalmopathy patients were given high-dose intravenous methylprednisolone. The 100 discovery patients were randomly split 7:3 into training and test sets.

This clonotype was seen a handful of times. No cognate antigen has been identified for it. Base qualities are not provided; no much larger clone lies one nucleotide away. Inclusive of the bounding cysteine and phenylalanine, the CDR3 is 15 residues long. The sequence is cut down to CDR3 DNA, 45 bases in frame from base 1. CDR1 and CDR2 are drawn from the germline V gene (reference sequence): LNHDA, SQIVND. From V the trimming removes 4 bases and from J it removes 0 bases, while the gene matches leave 3 bases of the junction unaccounted for. Hyperthyroidism was defined as stable when no progression to ophthalmopathy occurred within 18 months of follow-up. Patients with hyperthyroidism were aged 18 to 65 years, had been newly diagnosed, and had a disease duration of less than 2 months. Patients with other autoimmune diseases, uncontrolled infections, pregnancy or lactation were excluded. Clinical symptoms, serum thyroxine, TRAb, thyroid ultrasound and orbital computed tomography were used for diagnosis. Using Ficoll-Paque density gradient centrifugation, PBMCs were isolated from 9 to 10 ml of fresh peripheral blood. Trizol reagent was used to extract the total RNA, and its quality was then checked on an Agilent 2100 Bioanalyzer.

For repertoire sequencing, the TCR beta CDR3 regions were amplified from RNA transcripts. The first round of RT-PCR was done with HTBI primers and the Qiagen OneStep RT-PCR kit, and was followed by a second round of multiplex PCR, then size selection and purification. The libraries underwent paired-end sequencing with 100 bp reads on an Illumina HiSeq2000. Turning to the authors' computational methods: SOAPnuke was used to process the reads, throwing out any read that had adapters, had uncalled bases, had a mean Phred below 15, or lacked an exact constant-primer or identifier match. COPE v1.2.5 was used to merge high-quality paired reads. Each unique nucleotide sequence was defined as a clonotype, and clonotypes were aligned to IMGT TRB V, D and J references with MiTCR v1.1. The analysis was limited to V-J combinations with a frequency above 0.0001, which together covered around 99% of the repertoires. A TCR clonal expansion and chaos score per V-J combination was defined as the ratio of F50 clonal expansion to chaos observed in the TCRdist matrix. Welch's t-statistics and random forest were used to narrow the features down to more than 10 V-J combinations, which were then fed into a naive Bayes classifier. The similarity between thyroid and blood repertoires was quantified using the Morisita-Horn index. TCRdb took the public reads, trimmed them with fastp at Q25, ran MiXCR for clone calling and kept in-frame beta chains. CDR3 protein duplicates are merged, each entry listing the most common genes and DNA. The authors' filters were not applied to this entry. The sample table lists hundreds of thousands of distinct CDR3 sequences, roughly 21% of them with a count of one. The top ten clonotypes cover more than 2.5% of the sample.

Study-wide findings and limitations: In validation, the model predicted ophthalmopathy progression with about 70% sensitivity and approximately 72% specificity; roughly eleven predicted patients were CT-confirmed with GO in a median of around 6 months. Sample size was not statistically predetermined, and group allocation was not concealed from the investigators. In cross-validation, the 13-signature model distinguished ophthalmopathy from stable hyperthyroidism with around 90% sensitivity and about 81% specificity, while in the test set the corresponding values were about 79% and 69%. Most expanded thyroid clonotypes with a frequency above 0.001 also appeared in blood, which suggests that blood repertoires may reflect the immune response in the thyroid.

The V gene is TRBV19 and the J gene is TRBJ1-5, with 7 middle bases fitting TRBD1. This receptor was identified in a woman younger than 30 with stable Graves' hyperthyroidism. Donor details come from another sample of the same person, matched by shared clones. Sequencing was carried out using peripheral blood. The CDR3 is CASSTGQSSNQPQHF. The DNA is TGTGCCAGTAGTACGGGACAGAGTAGCAATCAGCCCCAGCATTTT. Reference TRBV19 and TRBJ1-5 proteins supply the regions before and after the CDR3; the full variable domain is: DGGITQSPKYLFRKEGQNVTLSCEQNLNHDAMYWYRQDPGQGLRLIYYSQIVNDFQKGDIAEGYSVSREKKESFPLTVTSAQKNPTAFYLCASSTGQSSNQPQHFGDGTRLSIL.